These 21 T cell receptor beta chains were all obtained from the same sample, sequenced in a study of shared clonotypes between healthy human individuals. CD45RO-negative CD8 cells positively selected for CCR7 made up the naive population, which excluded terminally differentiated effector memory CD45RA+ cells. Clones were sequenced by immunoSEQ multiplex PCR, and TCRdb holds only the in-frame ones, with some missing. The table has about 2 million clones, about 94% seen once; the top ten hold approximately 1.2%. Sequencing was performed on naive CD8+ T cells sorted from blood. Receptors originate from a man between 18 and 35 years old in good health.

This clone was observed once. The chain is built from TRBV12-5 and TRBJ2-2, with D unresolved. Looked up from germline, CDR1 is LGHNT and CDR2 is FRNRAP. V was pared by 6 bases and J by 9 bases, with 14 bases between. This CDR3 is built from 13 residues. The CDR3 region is CASGPDGGRELFF. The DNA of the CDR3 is TGTGCTAGTGGCCCTGACGGTGGACGGGAGCTGTTTTTT.

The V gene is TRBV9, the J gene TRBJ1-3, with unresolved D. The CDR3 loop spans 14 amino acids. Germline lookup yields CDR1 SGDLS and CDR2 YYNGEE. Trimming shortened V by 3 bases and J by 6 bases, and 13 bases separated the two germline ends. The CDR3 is CASSGVSNQNTIYF. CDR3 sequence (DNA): TGTGCCAGCAGCGGAGTATCCAACCAAAACACCATATATTTT.

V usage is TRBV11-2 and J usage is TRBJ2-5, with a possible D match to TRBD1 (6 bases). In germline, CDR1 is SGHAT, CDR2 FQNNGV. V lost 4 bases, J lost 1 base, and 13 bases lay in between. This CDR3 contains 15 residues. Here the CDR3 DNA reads TGTGCCAGCAGCTGGGGAGTAGGGGGCCAAGAGACCCAGTACTTC. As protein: CASSWGVGGQETQYF.

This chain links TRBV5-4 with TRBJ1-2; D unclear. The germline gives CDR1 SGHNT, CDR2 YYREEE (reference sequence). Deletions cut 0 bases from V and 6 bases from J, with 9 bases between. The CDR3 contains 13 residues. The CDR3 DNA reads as TGTGCCAGCAGCTTGGCCGAGACGGATGGCTACACCTTC. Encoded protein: CASSLAETDGYTF. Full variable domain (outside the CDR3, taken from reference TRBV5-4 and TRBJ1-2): ETGVTQSPTHLIKTRGQQVTLRCSSQSGHNTVSWYQQALGQGPQFIFQYYREEENGRGNFPPRFSGLQFPNYSSELNVNALELDDSALYLCASSLAETDGYTFGSGTRLTVV.

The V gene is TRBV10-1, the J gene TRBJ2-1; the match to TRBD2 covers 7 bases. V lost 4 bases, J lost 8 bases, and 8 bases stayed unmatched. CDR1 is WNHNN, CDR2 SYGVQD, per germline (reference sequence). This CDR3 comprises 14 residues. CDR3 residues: CASSAGGGVDEQFF. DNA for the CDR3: TGCGCCAGCAGTGCCGGGGGAGGGGTCGATGAGCAGTTCTTC.

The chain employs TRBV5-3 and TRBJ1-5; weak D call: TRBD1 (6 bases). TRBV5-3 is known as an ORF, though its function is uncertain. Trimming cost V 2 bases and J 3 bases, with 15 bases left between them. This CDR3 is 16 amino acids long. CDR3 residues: CARSLMGGHLNQPQHF. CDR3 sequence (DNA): TGTGCCAGAAGCTTAATGGGGGGACACCTCAATCAGCCCCAGCATTTT.

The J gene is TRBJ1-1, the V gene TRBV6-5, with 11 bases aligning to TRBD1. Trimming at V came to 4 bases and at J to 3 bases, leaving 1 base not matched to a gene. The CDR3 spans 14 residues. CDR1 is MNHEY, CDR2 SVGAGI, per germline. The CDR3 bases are TGTGCCAGCAGTTGGGGACAGGGGGACACTGAAGCTTTCTTT. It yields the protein CASSWGQGDTEAFF.

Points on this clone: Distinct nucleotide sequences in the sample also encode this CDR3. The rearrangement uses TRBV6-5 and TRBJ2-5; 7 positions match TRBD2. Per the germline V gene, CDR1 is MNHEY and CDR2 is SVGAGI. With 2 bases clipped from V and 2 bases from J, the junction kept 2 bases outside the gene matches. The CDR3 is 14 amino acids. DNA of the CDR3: TGTGCCAGCAGTTACGCGGGAGATCAAGAGACCCAGTACTTC. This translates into CASSYAGDQETQYF.

CDR3 nucleotide sequence: TGTGCCAGCAGCGTGGCAGGGGCCACTGAAGCTTTCTTT. Its translation: CASSVAGATEAFF. This chain joins TRBV5-6 and TRBJ1-1; D is possibly TRBD1 (6 bases). The V gene's germline CDR1 is SGHDT and CDR2 YYEEEE. The CDR3 spans 13 residues. V shed 4 bases and J shed 4 bases, with 11 bases lying between them.

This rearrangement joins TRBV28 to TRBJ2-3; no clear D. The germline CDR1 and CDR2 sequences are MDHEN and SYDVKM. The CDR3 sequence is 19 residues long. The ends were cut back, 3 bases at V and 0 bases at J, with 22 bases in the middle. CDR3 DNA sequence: TGTGCCAGCAGTTTCGGTATTAAACAGTACGAAATTAGCACAGATACGCAGTATTTT. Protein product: CASSFGIKQYEISTDTQYF.

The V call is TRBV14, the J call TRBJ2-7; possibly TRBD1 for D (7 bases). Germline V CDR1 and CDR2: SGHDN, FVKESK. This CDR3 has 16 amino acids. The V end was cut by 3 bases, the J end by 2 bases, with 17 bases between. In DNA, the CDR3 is TGTGCCAGCAGCCACCCGAGACAGGGACTCACCTACGAGCAGTACTTC. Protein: CASSHPRQGLTYEQYF.

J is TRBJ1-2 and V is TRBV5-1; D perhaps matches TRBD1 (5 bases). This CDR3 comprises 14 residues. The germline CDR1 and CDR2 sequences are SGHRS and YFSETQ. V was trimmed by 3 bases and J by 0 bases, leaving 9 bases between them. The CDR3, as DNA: TGCGCCAGCAGCTACGGGGCCCCTAACTATGGCTACACCTTC. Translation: CASSYGAPNYGYTF.

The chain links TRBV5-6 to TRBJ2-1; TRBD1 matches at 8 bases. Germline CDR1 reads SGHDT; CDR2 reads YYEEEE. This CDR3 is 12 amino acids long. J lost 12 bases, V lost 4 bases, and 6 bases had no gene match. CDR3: CASSIQGASQFF. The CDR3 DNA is TGTGCCAGCAGCATCCAGGGGGCTTCGCAGTTCTTC.

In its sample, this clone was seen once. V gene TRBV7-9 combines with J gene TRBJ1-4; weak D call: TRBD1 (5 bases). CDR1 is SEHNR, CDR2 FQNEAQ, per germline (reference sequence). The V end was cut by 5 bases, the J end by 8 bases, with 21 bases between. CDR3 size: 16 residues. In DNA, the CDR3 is TGTGCCAGCAGCAGGCGATCCAGGGAAGGCGAGGAAAAACTGTTTTTT. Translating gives CASSRRSREGEEKLFF.

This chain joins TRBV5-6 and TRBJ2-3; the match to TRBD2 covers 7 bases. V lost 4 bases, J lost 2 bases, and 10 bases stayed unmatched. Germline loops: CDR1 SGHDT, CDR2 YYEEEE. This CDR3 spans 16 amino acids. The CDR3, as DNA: TGTGCCAGCAGCCCGGGGCTAGCGGAGAACACAGATACGCAGTATTTT. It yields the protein CASSPGLAENTDTQYF.

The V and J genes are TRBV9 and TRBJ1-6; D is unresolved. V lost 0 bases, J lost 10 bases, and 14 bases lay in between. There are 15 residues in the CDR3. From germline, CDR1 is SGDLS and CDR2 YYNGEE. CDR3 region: CASSVADTLESPLHF. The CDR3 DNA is TGTGCCAGCAGCGTAGCCGACACTCTGGAGTCACCCCTCCACTTT.

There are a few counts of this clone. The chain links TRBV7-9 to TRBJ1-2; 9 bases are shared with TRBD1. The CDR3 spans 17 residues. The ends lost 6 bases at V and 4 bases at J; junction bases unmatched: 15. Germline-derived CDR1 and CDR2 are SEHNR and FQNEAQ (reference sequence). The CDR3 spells CASSTSKRTGESYGYTF. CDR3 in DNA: TGTGCCAGCAGTACATCCAAGAGGACAGGGGAAAGCTATGGCTACACCTTC.

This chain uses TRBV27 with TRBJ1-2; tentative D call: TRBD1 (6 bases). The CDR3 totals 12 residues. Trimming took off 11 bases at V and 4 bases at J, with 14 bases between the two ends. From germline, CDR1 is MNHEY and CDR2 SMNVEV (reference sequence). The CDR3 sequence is CAGHRVSYGYTF. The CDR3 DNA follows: TGTGCCGGACACAGGGTTAGCTATGGCTACACCTTC.

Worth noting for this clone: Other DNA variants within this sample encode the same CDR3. As DNA, the CDR3 is TGTGCCAGTCCAGGGGGAACCGGGGAGCTGTTTTTT. Protein product: CASPGGTGELFF. This sequence joins TRBV6-1 and TRBJ2-2; 7 bases fit TRBD1. The CDR3 has 12 residues. V lost 9 bases and J lost 5; bases outside the gene matches: 3. Germline V gives CDR1 MNHNS, CDR2 SASEGT.

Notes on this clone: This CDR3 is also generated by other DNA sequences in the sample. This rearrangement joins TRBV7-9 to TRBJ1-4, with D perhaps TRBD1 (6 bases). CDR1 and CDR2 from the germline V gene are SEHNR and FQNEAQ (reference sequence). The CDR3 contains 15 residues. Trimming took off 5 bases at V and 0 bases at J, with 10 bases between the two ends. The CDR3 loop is CASSEQGATNEKLFF. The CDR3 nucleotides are TGTGCCAGCAGCGAACAGGGAGCAACTAATGAAAAACTGTTTTTT.

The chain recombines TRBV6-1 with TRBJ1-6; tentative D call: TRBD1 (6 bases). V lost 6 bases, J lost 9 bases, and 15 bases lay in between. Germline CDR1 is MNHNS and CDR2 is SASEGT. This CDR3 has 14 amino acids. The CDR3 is CASRGPGGGSPLHF. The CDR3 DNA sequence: TGTGCCAGCAGAGGACCCGGAGGGGGTTCACCCCTCCACTTT.